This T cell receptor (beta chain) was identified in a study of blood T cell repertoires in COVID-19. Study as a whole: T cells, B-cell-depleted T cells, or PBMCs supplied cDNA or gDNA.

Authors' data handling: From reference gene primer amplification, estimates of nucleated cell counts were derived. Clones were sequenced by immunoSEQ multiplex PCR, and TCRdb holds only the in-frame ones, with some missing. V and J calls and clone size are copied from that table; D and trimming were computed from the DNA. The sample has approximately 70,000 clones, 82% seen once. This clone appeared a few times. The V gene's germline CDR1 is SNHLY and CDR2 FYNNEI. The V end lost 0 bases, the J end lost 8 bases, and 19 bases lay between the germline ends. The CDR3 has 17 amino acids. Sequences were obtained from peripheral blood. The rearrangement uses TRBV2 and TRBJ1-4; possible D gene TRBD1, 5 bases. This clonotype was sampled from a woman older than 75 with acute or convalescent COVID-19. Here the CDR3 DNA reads TGTGCCAGCAGTGAAGCTTCGCGGGGACCCGTGGACGAAAAACTGTTTTTT. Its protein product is CASSEASRGPVDEKLFF.